This T cell receptor beta chain was recovered during a study of metastatic and nonmetastatic thyroid tumors (dated by TCRdb to about 2020). Concerning the study at large: The researchers compared repertoires between peripheral blood samples and tumor or nodule tissue samples from patients with malignant or benign thyroid disease. The investigation overall reported the following: In both blood and tumor samples, TCR beta diversity was reported to be significantly higher in malignant tumors than in benign nodules.

Trimming takes 5 bases off V and 7 bases off J; junction bases not matched to a gene: 9. Reading from cysteine to phenylalanine, the CDR3 counts 13 amino acids. Only the CDR3 DNA stays, 39 bases, in frame from base 1. CDR1 and CDR2 (SGHRS, YFSETQ) derive from the germline V gene. No treatment had been received by any patient before thyroid surgery. Using T-cell receptor beta sequencing, the researchers looked back retrospectively at clinical samples from patients, gathered between the early 2010s and the late 2010s. Library preparation employed PCR. Sequencing used an Illumina HiSeq 4000. High-throughput sequencing was used to profile the TCR beta-chain CDR3 region of every patient. Turning to the authors' computational methods: A classifier to discriminate distant-metastatic papillary thyroid cancer patients was built from CDR3 differences across clinicopathological groups. The Shannon index was used to assess repertoire diversity, and the Morisita-Horn index was used to assess tumor-blood repertoire similarity. The public reads were reanalyzed by TCRdb: fastp trimming at Q25, MiXCR alignment, in-frame beta chains only. TCRdb, not the authors, supplied the V and J calls. For this sample there are 21,000 or so clones; roughly a quarter appear just once. The top ten hold roughly 5.9% of the sample.

As for this clone: The target of this receptor is not known. Base qualities are missing; no much larger clone stands one base away.

Source material: tumor tissue. The V and J segments used are TRBV5-1 and TRBJ2-7, and TRBD1 aligns with 7 junction nucleotides. This sequence was found in a female donor with papillary thyroid cancer or a benign thyroid nodule (not recorded which). Some clones in this sample may be carry-over from other donors' samples. The DNA sequence is TGCGCCAGCAGTCGGGGACAGACTGGGGAGCAGTACTTC. The resulting protein is CASSRGQTGEQYF.